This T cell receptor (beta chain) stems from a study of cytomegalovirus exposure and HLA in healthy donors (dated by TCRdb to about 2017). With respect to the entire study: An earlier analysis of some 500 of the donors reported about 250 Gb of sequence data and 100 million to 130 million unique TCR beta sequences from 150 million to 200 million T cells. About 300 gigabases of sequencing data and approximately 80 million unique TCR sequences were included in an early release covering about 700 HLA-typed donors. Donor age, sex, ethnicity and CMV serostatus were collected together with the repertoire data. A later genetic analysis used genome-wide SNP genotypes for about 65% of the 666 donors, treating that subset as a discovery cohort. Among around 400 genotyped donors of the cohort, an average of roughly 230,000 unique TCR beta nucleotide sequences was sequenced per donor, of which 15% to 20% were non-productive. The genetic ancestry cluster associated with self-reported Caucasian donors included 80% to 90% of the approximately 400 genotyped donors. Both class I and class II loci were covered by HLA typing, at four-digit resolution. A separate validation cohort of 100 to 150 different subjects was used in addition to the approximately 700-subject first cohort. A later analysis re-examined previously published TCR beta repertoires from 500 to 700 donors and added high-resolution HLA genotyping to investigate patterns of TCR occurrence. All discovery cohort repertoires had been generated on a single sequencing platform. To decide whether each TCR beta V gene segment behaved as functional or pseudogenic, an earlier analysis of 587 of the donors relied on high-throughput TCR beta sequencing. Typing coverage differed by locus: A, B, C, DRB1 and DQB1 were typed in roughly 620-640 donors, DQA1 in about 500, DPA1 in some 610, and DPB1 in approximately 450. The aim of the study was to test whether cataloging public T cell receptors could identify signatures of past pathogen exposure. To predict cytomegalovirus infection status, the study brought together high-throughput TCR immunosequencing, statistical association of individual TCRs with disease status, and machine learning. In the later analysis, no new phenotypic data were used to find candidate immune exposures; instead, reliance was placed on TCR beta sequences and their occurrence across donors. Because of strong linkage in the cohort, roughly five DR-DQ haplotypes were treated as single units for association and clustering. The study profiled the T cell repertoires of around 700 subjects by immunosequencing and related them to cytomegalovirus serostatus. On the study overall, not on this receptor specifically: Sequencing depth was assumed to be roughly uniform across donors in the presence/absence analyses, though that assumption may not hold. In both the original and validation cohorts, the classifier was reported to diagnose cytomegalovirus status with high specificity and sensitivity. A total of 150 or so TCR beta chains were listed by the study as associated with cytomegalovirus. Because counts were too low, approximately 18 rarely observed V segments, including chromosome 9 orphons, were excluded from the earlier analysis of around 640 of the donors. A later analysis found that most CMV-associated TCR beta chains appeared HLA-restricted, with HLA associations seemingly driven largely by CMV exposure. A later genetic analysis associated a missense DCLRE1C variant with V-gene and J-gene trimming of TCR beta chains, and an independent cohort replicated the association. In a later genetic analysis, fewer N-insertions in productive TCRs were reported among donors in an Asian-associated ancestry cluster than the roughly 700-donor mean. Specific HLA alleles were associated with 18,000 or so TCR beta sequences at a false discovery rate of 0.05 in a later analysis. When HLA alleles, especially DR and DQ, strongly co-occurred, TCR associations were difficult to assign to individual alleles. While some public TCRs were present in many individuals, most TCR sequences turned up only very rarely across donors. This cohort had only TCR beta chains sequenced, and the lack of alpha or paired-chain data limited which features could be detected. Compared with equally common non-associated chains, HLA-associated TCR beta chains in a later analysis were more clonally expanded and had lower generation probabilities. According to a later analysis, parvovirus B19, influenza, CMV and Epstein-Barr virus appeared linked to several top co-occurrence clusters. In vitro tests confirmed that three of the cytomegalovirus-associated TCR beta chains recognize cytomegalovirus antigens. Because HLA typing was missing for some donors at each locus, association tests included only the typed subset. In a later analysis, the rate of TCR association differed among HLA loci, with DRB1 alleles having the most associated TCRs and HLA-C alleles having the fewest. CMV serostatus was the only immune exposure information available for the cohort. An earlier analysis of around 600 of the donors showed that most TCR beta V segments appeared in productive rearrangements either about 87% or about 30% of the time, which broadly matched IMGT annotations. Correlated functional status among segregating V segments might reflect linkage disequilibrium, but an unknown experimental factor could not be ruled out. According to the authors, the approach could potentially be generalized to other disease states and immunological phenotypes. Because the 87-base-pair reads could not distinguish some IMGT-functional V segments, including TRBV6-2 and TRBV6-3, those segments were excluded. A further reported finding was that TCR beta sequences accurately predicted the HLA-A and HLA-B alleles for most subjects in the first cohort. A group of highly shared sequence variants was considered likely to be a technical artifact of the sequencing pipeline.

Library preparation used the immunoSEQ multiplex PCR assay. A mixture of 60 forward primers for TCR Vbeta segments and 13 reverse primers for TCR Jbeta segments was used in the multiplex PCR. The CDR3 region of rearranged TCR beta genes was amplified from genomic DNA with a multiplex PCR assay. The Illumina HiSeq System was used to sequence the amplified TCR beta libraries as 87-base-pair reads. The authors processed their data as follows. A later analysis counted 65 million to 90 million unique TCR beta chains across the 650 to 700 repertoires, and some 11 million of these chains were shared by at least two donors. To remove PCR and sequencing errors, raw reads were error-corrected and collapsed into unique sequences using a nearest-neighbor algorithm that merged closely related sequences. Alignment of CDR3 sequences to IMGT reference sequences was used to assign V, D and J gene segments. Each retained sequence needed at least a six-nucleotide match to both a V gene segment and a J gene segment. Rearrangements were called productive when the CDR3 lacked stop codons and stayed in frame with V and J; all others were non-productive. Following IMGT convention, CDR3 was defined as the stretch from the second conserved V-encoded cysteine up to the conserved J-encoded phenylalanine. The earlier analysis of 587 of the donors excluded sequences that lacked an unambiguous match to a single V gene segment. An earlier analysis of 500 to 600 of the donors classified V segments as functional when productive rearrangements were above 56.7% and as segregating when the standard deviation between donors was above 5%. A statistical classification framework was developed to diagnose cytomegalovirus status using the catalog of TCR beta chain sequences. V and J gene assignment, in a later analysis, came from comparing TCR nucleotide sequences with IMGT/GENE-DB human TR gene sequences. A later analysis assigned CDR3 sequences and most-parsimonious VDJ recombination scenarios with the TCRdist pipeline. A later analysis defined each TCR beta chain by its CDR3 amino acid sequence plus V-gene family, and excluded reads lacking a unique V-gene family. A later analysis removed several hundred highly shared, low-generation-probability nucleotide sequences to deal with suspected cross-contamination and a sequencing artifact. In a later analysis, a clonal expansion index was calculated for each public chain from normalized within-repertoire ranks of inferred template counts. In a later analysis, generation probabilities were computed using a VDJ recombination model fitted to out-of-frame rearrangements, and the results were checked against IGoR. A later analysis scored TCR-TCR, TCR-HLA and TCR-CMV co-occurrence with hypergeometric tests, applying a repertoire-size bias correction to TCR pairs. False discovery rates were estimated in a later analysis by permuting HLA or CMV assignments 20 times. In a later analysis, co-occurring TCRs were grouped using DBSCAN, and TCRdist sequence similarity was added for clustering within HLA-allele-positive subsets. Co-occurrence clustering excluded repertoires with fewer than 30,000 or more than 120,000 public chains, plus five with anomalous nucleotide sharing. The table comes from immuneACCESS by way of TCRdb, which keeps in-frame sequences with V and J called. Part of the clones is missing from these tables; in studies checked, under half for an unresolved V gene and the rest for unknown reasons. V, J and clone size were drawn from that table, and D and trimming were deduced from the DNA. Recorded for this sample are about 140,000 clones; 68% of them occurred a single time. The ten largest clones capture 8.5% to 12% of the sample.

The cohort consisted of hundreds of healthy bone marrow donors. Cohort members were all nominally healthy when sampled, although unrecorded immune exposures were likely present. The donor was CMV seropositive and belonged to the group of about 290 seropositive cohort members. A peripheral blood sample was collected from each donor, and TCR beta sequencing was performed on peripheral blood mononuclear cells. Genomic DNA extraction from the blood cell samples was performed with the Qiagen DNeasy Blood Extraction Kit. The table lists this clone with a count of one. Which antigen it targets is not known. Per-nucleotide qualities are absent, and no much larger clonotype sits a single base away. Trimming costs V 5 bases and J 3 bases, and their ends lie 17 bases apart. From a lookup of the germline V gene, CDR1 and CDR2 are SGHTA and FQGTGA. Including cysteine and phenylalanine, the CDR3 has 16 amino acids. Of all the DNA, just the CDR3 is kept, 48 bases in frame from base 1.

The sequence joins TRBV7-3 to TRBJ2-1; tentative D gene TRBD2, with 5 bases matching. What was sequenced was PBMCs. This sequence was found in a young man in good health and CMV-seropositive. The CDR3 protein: CASSPEEAGNYNEQFF. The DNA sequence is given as TGTGCCAGCAGCCCTGAGGAGGCTGGGAACTACAATGAGCAGTTCTTC.